These T cell receptor beta chains were read from a single sample in a study of blood T cells in healthy people across ages. TCRdb analysed the 5' RACE reads with MiXCR anew, one entry per CDR3 protein. The sample holds just under 900,000 distinct CDR3 sequences, around 26% seen once. The sequencing input was blood. The source of these receptors is a woman of 80 years or more in good health. CDR3s include the opening cysteine and the closing phenylalanine or tryptophan. A D gene is named only where the DNA matches it firmly. Part of the rows lack a size; the others show once, few, many or a class for expanded clones.

clone_size j_call d_call v_call cdr3_nt cdr3_aa
many TRBJ2-7 . TRBV5-1 TGCGCCAGCAGCCCAGGGGTTAGCTCCTACGAGCAGTACTTC CASSPGVSSYEQYF
many TRBJ2-4 . TRBV6-2/TRBV6-3 TGTGCCAGCAGCCCGCTTCCAATCCTCTTTTCGGCCAAAAACATTCAGTACTTC CASSPLPILFSAKNIQYF
few TRBJ2-3 TRBD1 TRBV12-3/TRBV12-4 TGTGCCAGCAGTTGGACAGGGGGATCCCCAGATACGCAGTATTTT CASSWTGGSPDTQYF
many TRBJ2-7 TRBD2 TRBV20-1 TGCAGTGCTAGAGATACCGGCGGGGGGGTAGCCTACGAGCAGTACTTC CSARDTGGGVAYEQYF
. TRBJ1-2 . TRBV20-1 TGCAGTGCTAGTTTACAGGGCCATAAAACTGCTGGCTACACCTTC CSASLQGHKTAGYTF
. TRBJ2-3 . TRBV2 TGTGCCAGCAACGGCTTTCCCACAGATACGCAGTATTTT CASNGFPTDTQYF
. TRBJ1-5 . TRBV20-1 TGCAGTGCCCTTTTGCAGAATAGCAATCAGCCCCAGCATTTT CSALLQNSNQPQHF
many TRBJ2-7 TRBD2 TRBV20-1 TGCAGTGCTAGACTAGCGGGGGGGGCGGAGCAGTACTTC CSARLAGGAEQYF
. TRBJ2-3 TRBD1 TRBV25-1 TGTGCCAGCAGCAGGACAGGGGGAGATACGCAGTATTTT CASSRTGGDTQYF
. TRBJ1-1 TRBD1 TRBV7-6 TGTGCCAGCAGCTTAGTGGGGGGACAGTCGCTGAACACTGAAGCTTTCTTT CASSLVGGQSLNTEAFF
. TRBJ1-4 . TRBV5-1 TGCGCCAGCAGCCCCGAGACAAATGAAAAACTGTTTTTT CASSPETNEKLFF
many TRBJ1-5 TRBD1 TRBV5-6 TGTGCCAGCAGCTTCGGACAGGCGTTCAATCAGCCCCAGCATTTT CASSFGQAFNQPQHF
many TRBJ1-2 TRBD1 TRBV7-2 TGTGCCAGCAGCTTAAATTACAGGGGGCGAGGGGTCGATGGCTACACCTTC CASSLNYRGRGVDGYTF
few TRBJ2-4 TRBD2 TRBV16 TGTGCCAGCAGCCAATACGAGGGACTAGCGGGAAACATTCAGTACTTC CASSQYEGLAGNIQYF
few TRBJ2-5 . TRBV6-6 TGTGCCAGCAGTTACTCGATAAGGAGGGGGCGGGGGGACCAAGAGACCCAGTACTTC CASSYSIRRGRGDQETQYF
. TRBJ2-3 . TRBV29-1 TGCAGCGCTCGGCAGGATACGCAGTATTTT CSARQDTQYF
many TRBJ2-7 . TRBV20-1 TGCAGTGCCCCCGGACAGAACGAGCAGTACTTC CSAPGQNEQYF
. TRBJ2-7 TRBD2 TRBV20-1 TGCAGTGCTAGGGCCCCTCCTTGGGGCCCACTACTAGCGGGTAACTCCTACGAGCAGTACTTC CSARAPPWGPLLAGNSYEQYF
. TRBJ1-5 . TRBV12-3/TRBV12-4 TGTGCCAGCAGGGTACAGGGTATAGGTCAGCCCCAGCATTTT CASRVQGIGQPQHF
few TRBJ2-1 . TRBV20-1 TGCAGTGCCGGAAGGGACACAGAGCAGTTCTTC CSAGRDTEQFF
. TRBJ2-5 . TRBV7-2 TGTGCCAGCAGGGGGGCATCTTCAGAGACCCAGTACTTC CASRGASSETQYF
. TRBJ2-3 . TRBV5-1 TGCGCCAGCAGCTTGGATAGCGGCACCTTAGGAAATACGCAGTATTTT CASSLDSGTLGNTQYF
many TRBJ2-3 . TRBV6-5 TGTGCCAGCAGCCAGAGGACGGTTACAGATACGCAGTATTTT CASSQRTVTDTQYF
. TRBJ1-1 TRBD1 TRBV28 TGTGCCAGCAGCCCCACGCCGGGACAGACGAACACTGAAGCTTTCTTT CASSPTPGQTNTEAFF
. TRBJ2-1 . TRBV20-1 TGCAGCCCACGAAGGGCTTACAATGAGCAGTTCTTC CSPRRAYNEQFF
many TRBJ1-1 . TRBV7-2 TGTGCCAGCAGCTTGGGCAGTTTGAACACTGAAGCTTTCTTT CASSLGSLNTEAFF
many TRBJ1-2 TRBD1 TRBV12-3/TRBV12-4 TGTGCCAGCAGGCTCCATGGACAGGGGGCGGCCTATGGCTACACCTTC CASRLHGQGAAYGYTF
many TRBJ1-2 TRBD1 TRBV27 TGTGCCAGCGGAAGGGGGCATAACTATGGCTACACCTTC CASGRGHNYGYTF
many TRBJ2-6 TRBD1 TRBV30 TGTGCCTGGAGTACACTTCCCGGGACAGGGGGCGATGGGGCCAACGTCCTGACTTTC CAWSTLPGTGGDGANVLTF
. TRBJ2-1 . TRBV7-2 TGTGCCAGCAGCATTTCGGCCGGTGATTACAATGAGCAGTTCTTC CASSISAGDYNEQFF
. TRBJ2-7 . TRBV2 TGTGCCAGCAGTGGGAATGGGCTAGGGAACGAGCAGTACTTC CASSGNGLGNEQYF
. TRBJ2-2 TRBD1 TRBV11-3 TGTGCCAGCAGCTTCGCAGGGGGAGTGTTGGCCGGGGAGCTGTTTTTT CASSFAGGVLAGELFF
few TRBJ2-3 . TRBV18 TGCGCCAGCTCACCGCCCGGGCCTCGGACAGATACGCAGTATTTT CASSPPGPRTDTQYF
many TRBJ1-5 TRBD1 TRBV12-3/TRBV12-4 TGTGCCAGCAGCTGGACAGGGGGCGATCAGCCCCAGCATTTT CASSWTGGDQPQHF
. TRBJ1-6 . TRBV2 TGTGCCAGCAGTGTCAACAGGCTAGTTTCACCCCTCCACTTT CASSVNRLVSPLHF
many TRBJ2-1 TRBD1 TRBV10-3 TGTGCCATCGGAAGAGGACAGGGCTACAATGAGCAGTTCTTC CAIGRGQGYNEQFF
. TRBJ1-3 . TRBV12-3/TRBV12-4 TGTGCCAGCAGTCACCGGGACAAAGTACCCGGAAACACCATATATTTT CASSHRDKVPGNTIYF
few TRBJ1-4 TRBD1 TRBV6-6 TGTGCCAGCACAACAGGGGTAGGCGAAAAACTGTTTTTT CASTTGVGEKLFF
many TRBJ2-1 . TRBV27 TGTGCCAGCAGTTTATCGAGGCAAGCCGGGCAGTTCTTC CASSLSRQAGQFF
. TRBJ1-1 . TRBV6-2/TRBV6-3 TGTGCCAGCAGTTACTTGGTGGGCCAGAACACTGAAGCTTTCTTT CASSYLVGQNTEAFF
many TRBJ2-6 . TRBV5-6 TGTGCCAGCAGCTTGGAACGGCCGGTTCCTGGGGCCAACGTCCTGACTTTC CASSLERPVPGANVLTF
. TRBJ2-5 . TRBV7-8 TGTGCCAGCAGCCAACGGGGGGCAGGAGAGACCCAGTACTTC CASSQRGAGETQYF
. TRBJ1-5 TRBD1 TRBV7-2 TGTGCCAGCAGCCCAGACAGGGACGGGGGGCCCCAGCATTTT CASSPDRDGGPQHF
many TRBJ2-1 . TRBV11-3 TGTGCCAGCAGCGCCACTAGTACGGGGAATGAGCAGTTCTTC CASSATSTGNEQFF
many TRBJ2-3 . TRBV5-6 TGTGCCAGCAGCGCACCTTGGACGGGAAGCACAGATACGCAGTATTTT CASSAPWTGSTDTQYF
. TRBJ2-1 TRBD2 TRBV29-1 TGCAGCGTAGAACCAATGACTAGCGGCGTATCCAATGAGCAGTTCTTC CSVEPMTSGVSNEQFF
many TRBJ1-1 . TRBV12-3/TRBV12-4 TGTGCCAGCAGTCCTCTCGGGCAGGCTTACACTGAAGCTTTCTTT CASSPLGQAYTEAFF
many TRBJ2-1 TRBD2 TRBV12-3/TRBV12-4 TGTGCCAGCAGTGCCAGGACTAGCGGGAATTACAATGAGCAGTTCTTC CASSARTSGNYNEQFF
. TRBJ1-4 TRBD1 TRBV5-1 TGCGCCAGCAGCTCAGGACAGGTCGCAACTAATGAAAAACTGTTTTTT CASSSGQVATNEKLFF
many TRBJ2-1 TRBD2 TRBV7-2 TGTGCCAGCAGCTTCCCTCGCGGGGGGGCTTACAATGAGCAGTTCTTC CASSFPRGGAYNEQFF
few TRBJ1-5 TRBD1 TRBV28 TGTGCCATTGGACAGGTGATCAATCAGCCCCAGCATTTT CAIGQVINQPQHF
many TRBJ2-7 . TRBV6-2/TRBV6-3 TGTGCCAGCATTTTAACCGGGACATCTCGCCGCGAGCAGTACTTC CASILTGTSRREQYF
. TRBJ1-5 . TRBV6-1 TGTGCCAGCAGTGAAGTTGAGGGGAATCAGCCCCAGCATTTT CASSEVEGNQPQHF